A selection of T cell receptor beta chains follows, all from one sample in a study of sequential checkpoint blockade in melanoma. This table comes from immunoSEQ multiplex PCR, and its TCRdb copy is limited to in-frame clones, with some not included. The table shows about 6,100 clones, with more than 50% occurring only once. Sample: CD8+ T cells sorted from blood (inferred from file names), taken from a patient given nivolumab and ipilimumab in sequence. The receptors were gathered from a human donor with melanoma. Each CDR3 is given without its conserved first and last residue.

cdr3_length: 16; v_call: TRBV7-9; j_call: TRBJ2-1; cdr3_aa: ASILLGRGVSSYNEQF
cdr3_length: 12; v_call: TRBV30; j_call: TRBJ2-7; cdr3_aa: AWNSRPQGFEQY
cdr3_length: 11; v_call: TRBV7-9; j_call: TRBJ1-1; cdr3_aa: ASSPGTGTEAF
cdr3_length: 14; v_call: TRBV4-3; j_call: TRBJ2-7; cdr3_aa: ASSYSWTGERYEQY
cdr3_length: 10; v_call: TRBV5-4; j_call: TRBJ2-1; cdr3_aa: ASSFTRDREF
cdr3_length: 12; v_call: TRBV7-9; j_call: TRBJ2-7; cdr3_aa: ASSFGTGTYEQY
cdr3_length: 12; v_call: TRBV4-1; j_call: TRBJ2-1; cdr3_aa: ASSQESSGNEQF
cdr3_length: 14; v_call: TRBV10-3; j_call: TRBJ2-1; cdr3_aa: AISVVAGIPYNEQF
cdr3_length: 14; v_call: TRBV7-9; j_call: TRBJ2-1; cdr3_aa: ASSPRGGSSYNEQF
cdr3_length: 10; v_call: TRBV7-9; j_call: TRBJ1-1; cdr3_aa: ASSPGIPEAF
cdr3_length: 14; v_call: TRBV9; j_call: TRBJ2-3; cdr3_aa: ASSVSSGGRPDTQY
cdr3_length: 12; v_call: TRBV12-5; j_call: TRBJ1-2; cdr3_aa: ASGLSTDIYGYT
cdr3_length: 12; v_call: TRBV30; j_call: TRBJ2-2; cdr3_aa: AWSTGDFTGELF
cdr3_length: 13; v_call: TRBV2; j_call: TRBJ2-3; cdr3_aa: ASTATGGWTDTQY
cdr3_length: 17; v_call: TRBV10-3; j_call: TRBJ2-6; cdr3_aa: AISNSSCRYKSRANVLT
cdr3_length: 16; v_call: TRBV2; j_call: TRBJ2-2; cdr3_aa: ASSEAGMVLTDTGELF
cdr3_length: 13; v_call: TRBV5-1; j_call: TRBJ2-7; cdr3_aa: ASSAWTGATDEQY
cdr3_length: 13; v_call: TRBV7-3; j_call: TRBJ2-6; cdr3_aa: ASSPDAAGANVLT
cdr3_length: 10; v_call: TRBV19; j_call: TRBJ1-1; cdr3_aa: ASSNTYTEAF
cdr3_length: 13; v_call: TRBV5-1; j_call: TRBJ1-1; cdr3_aa: ASSNDRWGNTEAF
cdr3_length: 14; v_call: TRBV18; j_call: TRBJ2-3; cdr3_aa: ASSPKSITSTDTQY
cdr3_length: 12; v_call: TRBV29-1; j_call: TRBJ1-2; cdr3_aa: SVQDRLPNYGYT
cdr3_length: 14; v_call: TRBV2; j_call: TRBJ1-1; cdr3_aa: ASSEALLGGDTEAF
cdr3_length: 13; v_call: TRBV2; j_call: TRBJ2-1; cdr3_aa: ASRYREGWGNEQF
cdr3_length: 12; v_call: TRBV14; j_call: TRBJ2-2; cdr3_aa: ASSPTGSGGELF
cdr3_length: 14; v_call: TRBV9; j_call: TRBJ2-3; cdr3_aa: ASSGGGGTGTDTQY
cdr3_length: 14; v_call: TRBV6-5; j_call: TRBJ2-2; cdr3_aa: ASSFHEGQNTGELF
cdr3_length: 10; v_call: TRBV4-1; j_call: TRBJ1-4; cdr3_aa: ASSQLAEKLF